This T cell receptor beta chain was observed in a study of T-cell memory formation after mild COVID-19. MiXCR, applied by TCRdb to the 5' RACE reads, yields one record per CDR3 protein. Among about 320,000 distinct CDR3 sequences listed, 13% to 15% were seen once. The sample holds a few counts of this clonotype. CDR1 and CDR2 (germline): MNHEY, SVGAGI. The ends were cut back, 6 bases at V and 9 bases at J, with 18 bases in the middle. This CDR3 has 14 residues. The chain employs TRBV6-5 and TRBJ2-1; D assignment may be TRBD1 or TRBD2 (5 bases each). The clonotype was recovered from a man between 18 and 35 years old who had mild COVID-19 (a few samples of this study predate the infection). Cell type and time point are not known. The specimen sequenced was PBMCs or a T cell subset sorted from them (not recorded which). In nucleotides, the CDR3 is TGTGCCAGCAGCCCCCCGGCAGGGAGCAGTGAGCAGTTCTTC. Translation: CASSPPAGSSEQFF.